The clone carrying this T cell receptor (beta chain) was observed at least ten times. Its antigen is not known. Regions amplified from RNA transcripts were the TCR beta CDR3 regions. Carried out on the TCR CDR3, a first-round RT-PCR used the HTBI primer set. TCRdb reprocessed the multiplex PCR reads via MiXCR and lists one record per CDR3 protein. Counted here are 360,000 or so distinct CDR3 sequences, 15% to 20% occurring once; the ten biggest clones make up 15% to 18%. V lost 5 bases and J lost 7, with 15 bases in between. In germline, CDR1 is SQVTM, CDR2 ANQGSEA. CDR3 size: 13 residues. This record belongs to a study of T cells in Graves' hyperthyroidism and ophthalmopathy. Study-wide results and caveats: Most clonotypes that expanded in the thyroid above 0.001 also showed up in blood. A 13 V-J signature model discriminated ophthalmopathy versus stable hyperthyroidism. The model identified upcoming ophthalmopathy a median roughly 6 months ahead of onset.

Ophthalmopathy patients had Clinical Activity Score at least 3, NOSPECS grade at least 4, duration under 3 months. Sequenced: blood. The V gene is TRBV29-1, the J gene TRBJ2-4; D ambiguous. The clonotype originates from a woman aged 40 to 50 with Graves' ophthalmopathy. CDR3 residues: CSVLRPSRNIQYF. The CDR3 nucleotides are TGCAGCGTTCTCAGACCCAGCAGGAACATTCAGTACTTC.